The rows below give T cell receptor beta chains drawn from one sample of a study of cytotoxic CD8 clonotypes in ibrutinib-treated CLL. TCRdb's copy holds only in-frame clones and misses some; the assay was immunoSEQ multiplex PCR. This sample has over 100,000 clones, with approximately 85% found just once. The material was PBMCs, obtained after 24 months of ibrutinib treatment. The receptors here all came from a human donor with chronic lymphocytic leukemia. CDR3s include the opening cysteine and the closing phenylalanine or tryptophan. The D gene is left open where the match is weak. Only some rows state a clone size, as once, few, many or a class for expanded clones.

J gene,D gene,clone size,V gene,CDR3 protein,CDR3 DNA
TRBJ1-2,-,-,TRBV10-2,CASSVGDYGYTF,TGCGCCAGCAGTGTTGGGGACTATGGCTACACCTTC
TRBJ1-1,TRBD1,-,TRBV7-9,CASSHDRGRTEAFF,TGTGCCAGCAGTCACGACAGGGGCAGGACTGAAGCTTTCTTT
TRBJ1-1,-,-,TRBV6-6,CASSPGGITEAFF,TGTGCCAGCAGCCCAGGCGGGATTACTGAAGCTTTCTTT
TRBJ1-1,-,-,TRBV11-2,CASTISGIGGTEAFF,TGTGCCAGCACCATCTCAGGAATAGGAGGCACTGAAGCTTTCTTT
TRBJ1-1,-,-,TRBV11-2,CASSLDRNTEAFF,TGTGCCAGCAGCCTCGACAGGAACACTGAAGCTTTCTTT
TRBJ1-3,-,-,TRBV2,CASNRGPDTIYF,TGTGCCTCCAACCGGGGGCCAGACACCATATATTTT
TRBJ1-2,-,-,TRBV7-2,CASSSGTNYGYTF,TGTGCCAGCAGCTCCGGGACAAACTATGGCTACACCTTC
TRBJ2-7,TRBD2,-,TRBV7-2,CASSSGLAGERQYF,TGTGCCAGCAGCTCGGGACTAGCGGGAGAAAGGCAGTACTTC
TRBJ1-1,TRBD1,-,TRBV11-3,CASSPRTGMNTEAFF,TGTGCCAGCAGCCCGCGGACAGGGATGAACACTGAAGCTTTCTTT
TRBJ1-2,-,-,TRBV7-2,CASSNRMGPANYGYTF,TGTGCCAGCAGCAACAGAATGGGGCCCGCTAACTATGGCTACACCTTC
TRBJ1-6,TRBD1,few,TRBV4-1,CASKQGYGSPLHF,TGCGCCAGCAAACAGGGGTACGGCTCACCCCTCCACTTT
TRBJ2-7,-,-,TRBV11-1,CASSLDQGTYEQYF,TGTGCCAGCAGCTTAGACCAGGGGACCTACGAGCAGTACTTC
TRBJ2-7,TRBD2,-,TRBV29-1,CSAGSREGSEQYF,TGCAGCGCCGGGTCGCGGGAGGGTTCCGAGCAGTACTTC
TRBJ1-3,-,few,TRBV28,CASSGQDTIYF,TGTGCCAGCAGTGGGCAGGACACCATATATTTT
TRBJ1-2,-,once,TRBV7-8,CASSLGLGSGFGGYTF,TGTGCCAGCAGCTTAGGGCTTGGATCGGGCTTTGGTGGCTACACCTTC
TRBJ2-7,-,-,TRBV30,CAWRRTTVYEQYF,TGTGCCTGGAGGAGGACTACAGTCTACGAGCAGTACTTC
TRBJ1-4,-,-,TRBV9,CASSTDLGANEKLFF,TGTGCCAGCAGCACAGACTTGGGGGCTAATGAAAAACTGTTTTTT
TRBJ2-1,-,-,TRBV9,CASTSRATSSYNEQFF,TGTGCCAGCACCTCGCGGGCTACGAGCTCCTACAATGAGCAGTTCTTC
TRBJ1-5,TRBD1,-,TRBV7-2,CASSVRGGDQPQHF,TGTGCCAGCAGCGTCAGGGGGGGAGATCAGCCCCAGCATTTT
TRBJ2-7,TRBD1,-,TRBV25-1,CASTSGGQGYEQYF,TGTGCCAGCACTTCAGGGGGACAGGGCTACGAGCAGTACTTC
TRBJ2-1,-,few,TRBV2,CASGWRSSYNEQFF,TGTGCCAGTGGCTGGAGGAGCTCCTACAATGAGCAGTTCTTC
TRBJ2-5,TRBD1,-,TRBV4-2,CASSQDRGRETQYF,TGTGCCAGCAGCCAAGATAGGGGGCGGGAGACCCAGTACTTC
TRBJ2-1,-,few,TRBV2,CASSEWVQLQFF,TGTGCCAGCAGTGAATGGGTTCAACTTCAGTTCTTC